This T cell receptor beta chain comes out of a study of blood T cell repertoires in COVID-19. Study in general: The samples span acute and convalescent COVID-19 from the United States, Italy and Spain.

J was trimmed by 3 bases and V by 0 bases; bases with no gene match: 11. The germline CDR1 and CDR2 sequences are MGHRA and YSYEKL. CDR3 size: 17 residues. Profiled with immunoSEQ multiplex PCR; TCRdb holds only in-frame clones, not every one. This sample carries over 250,000 clones, roughly 90% of them seen once, and the ten largest clones take 2.2%. Material for sequencing was peripheral blood. The source is a woman in her 30s with COVID-19, enrolled during active disease. The chain is built from TRBV4-1 and TRBJ2-7, with TRBD2 matching 7 bases. This CDR3 is CASSQDRASGRYYEQYF. DNA for the CDR3: TGCGCCAGCAGCCAAGATCGGGCTAGCGGACGGTACTACGAGCAGTACTTC.